These T cell receptor beta chains were read from a single sample in a study of CD4 T cells in relation to SARS-CoV-2 and coronaviruses. Their recognized antigens are unknown. The protocol was immunoSEQ multiplex PCR, while the TCRdb copy is restricted to in-frame clones and leaves out a portion. The sample lists 35,000 or so clones, approximately 80% occurring once. The material sequenced was memory CD4+ T cells from PBMCs, cultured in vitro. These receptor sequences come from an adult with COVID-19. CDR3s include the opening cysteine and the closing phenylalanine or tryptophan. The D gene is left open where the match is weak. Not every row has a clone size; where given, it reads once, few, many or a size class.

j_call cdr3_length v_call clone_size d_call cdr3_aa cdr3_nt
TRBJ2-1 11 TRBV12-3/TRBV12-4 . . CASGRGLEQFF TGTGCCAGCGGGAGGGGGTTGGAGCAGTTCTTC
TRBJ2-1 14 TRBV11-2 . . CASSSQTRVLEQFF TGTGCCAGCAGCTCCCAGACTAGGGTTTTGGAGCAGTTCTTC
TRBJ2-7 16 TRBV6-6 . TRBD1 CASSQTLDRGVNEQYF TGTGCCAGCAGTCAGACATTGGACAGGGGGGTCAACGAGCAGTACTTC
TRBJ2-3 17 TRBV19 few TRBD2 CASSIAYLAGGSDTQYF TGTGCCAGTAGTATAGCATACCTAGCGGGAGGGTCAGATACGCAGTATTTT
TRBJ2-3 13 TRBV7-9 . . CASSPPGSDTQYF TGTGCCAGCAGCCCACCAGGATCAGATACGCAGTATTTT
TRBJ1-5 15 TRBV28 few TRBD1 CASSMGQSSNQPQHF TGTGCCAGCAGCATGGGACAGAGTAGCAATCAGCCCCAGCATTTT
TRBJ1-1 16 TRBV5-4 few . CASSRDGLEGNTEAFF TGTGCCAGCAGTCGCGACGGCCTGGAGGGGAACACTGAAGCTTTCTTT
TRBJ1-5 17 TRBV28 . . CASSSWSGQNSNQPQHF TGTGCCAGCAGTTCATGGTCGGGCCAGAATAGCAATCAGCCCCAGCATTTT
TRBJ2-7 16 TRBV28 . TRBD2 CASSSVRTSGTYEQYF TGTGCCAGCAGCTCTGTTAGGACTAGCGGGACTTACGAGCAGTACTTC
TRBJ1-1 15 TRBV10-3 . . CAISGTGKRNTEAFF TGTGCCATCAGTGGAACAGGGAAGCGTAACACTGAAGCTTTCTTT
TRBJ2-5 16 TRBV3-1/TRBV3-2 . TRBD2 CASSQIAGGPGETQYF TGTGCCAGCAGCCAAATAGCGGGAGGGCCCGGAGAGACCCAGTACTTC
TRBJ1-5 13 TRBV19 . . CASSIVENQPQHF TGTGCCAGTAGTATAGTGGAGAATCAGCCCCAGCATTTT
TRBJ2-3 15 TRBV19 . TRBD2 CASNPGTSSTDTQYF TGTGCCAGTAACCCGGGGACTAGCTCCACAGATACGCAGTATTTT
TRBJ2-3 12 TRBV5-1 . . CASSLSTDTQYF TGCGCCAGCAGCCTCAGCACAGATACGCAGTATTTT
TRBJ2-1 16 TRBV3-1/TRBV3-2 . TRBD1 CASSLRTGGINNEQFF TGTGCCAGCAGCCTAAGGACAGGGGGCATCAACAATGAGCAGTTCTTC
TRBJ2-2 15 TRBV4-2 . . CASSQLWGNTGELFF TGTGCCAGCAGCCAGCTGTGGGGGAACACCGGGGAGCTGTTTTTT
TRBJ2-3 13 TRBV4-2 few . CASSQGRGDTQYF TGTGCCAGCAGCCAAGGAAGGGGAGATACGCAGTATTTT
TRBJ1-5 15 TRBV5-4 . TRBD1 CASSPGQGSNQPQHF TGTGCCAGCAGCCCGGGACAGGGAAGCAATCAGCCCCAGCATTTT
TRBJ2-1 15 TRBV18 . . CASSLRGILRNEQFF TGTGCCAGCTCCCTGAGGGGGATCCTGAGAAATGAGCAGTTCTTC
TRBJ1-1 16 TRBV7-6 . . CANSFGGYGANTEAFF TGTGCCAACAGCTTCGGAGGGTACGGCGCGAACACTGAAGCTTTCTTT
TRBJ2-3 12 TRBV9 . . CASSAEQGTQYF TGTGCCAGCAGCGCCGAGCAGGGTACGCAGTATTTT
TRBJ2-7 14 TRBV6-4 . TRBD1 CASSGRDRDNEQYF TGTGCCAGCAGTGGCCGGGACAGGGATAACGAGCAGTACTTC
TRBJ1-5 15 TRBV7-8 . . CASSFQGTLNQPQHF TGTGCCAGCAGCTTCCAGGGGACCCTCAATCAGCCCCAGCATTTT
TRBJ1-2 13 TRBV27 once . CATSRTANYGYTF TGTGCCACTTCAAGAACAGCGAACTATGGCTACACCTTC
TRBJ2-5 16 TRBV5-6 . . CASSLVFRSRKETQYF TGTGCCAGCAGCTTGGTCTTTCGATCTCGAAAAGAGACCCAGTACTTC
TRBJ1-1 13 TRBV2 few . CASSLSSATEAFF TGTGCCAGCAGCCTTTCCTCTGCCACTGAAGCTTTCTTT
TRBJ2-7 15 TRBV14 . TRBD2 CASSQSRGDSYEQYF TGTGCCAGCAGCCAAAGCCGGGGGGATTCCTACGAGCAGTACTTC
TRBJ2-7 13 TRBV6-2/TRBV6-3 . . CASSYGKVYEQYF TGTGCCAGCAGTTACGGGAAAGTCTACGAGCAGTACTTC
TRBJ2-7 13 TRBV5-4 . TRBD2 CAGSGRGSYEQYF TGTGCCGGAAGCGGGAGAGGTTCCTACGAGCAGTACTTC
TRBJ1-2 15 TRBV5-6 few TRBD1 CASSTTGTADYGYTF TGTGCCAGCAGCACCACCGGGACAGCCGACTATGGCTACACCTTC
TRBJ1-1 14 TRBV11-2 once TRBD1 CASSPRTGNTEAFF TGTGCCAGCAGCCCCCGGACAGGGAACACTGAAGCTTTCTTT
TRBJ1-2 13 TRBV29-1 . TRBD1 CSVEGQGFLGYTF TGCAGCGTTGAAGGACAGGGGTTTTTGGGCTACACCTTC
TRBJ2-5 13 TRBV9 . TRBD2 CARNGEGQETQYF TGTGCCAGGAACGGGGAGGGCCAAGAGACCCAGTACTTC
TRBJ2-1 12 TRBV18 . . CASSRGNNEQFF TGTGCCAGCTCCCGTGGAAACAATGAGCAGTTCTTC
TRBJ2-1 12 TRBV7-9 . . CASSLDYNEQFF TGTGCCAGCAGCTTAGACTACAATGAGCAGTTCTTC
TRBJ2-2 15 TRBV6-2/TRBV6-3 . . CASSRTIGDSGELFF TGTGCCAGCAGCCGGACTATCGGGGACTCCGGGGAGCTGTTTTTT
TRBJ2-1 15 TRBV14 . . CASSSGWGDYNEQFF TGTGCCAGCAGCTCGGGGTGGGGGGACTACAATGAGCAGTTCTTC
TRBJ2-1 13 TRBV6-2/TRBV6-3 once . CASSRTGHHPQFF TGTGCCAGCAGCCGAACTGGACACCATCCGCAGTTCTTC
TRBJ2-6 18 TRBV10-2 . . CASSDLRVSVSGANVLTF TGCGCCAGCAGTGATTTAAGGGTATCCGTCTCTGGGGCCAACGTCCTGACTTTC
TRBJ1-1 16 TRBV13 . . CASSSIGGGRGPEAFF TGTGCCAGCAGCTCGATCGGAGGTGGCAGGGGACCTGAAGCTTTCTTT
TRBJ2-7 15 TRBV4-2 . . CASSQDLAEVAEQYF TGTGCCAGCAGCCAAGATCTCGCGGAAGTGGCCGAGCAGTACTTC